Listed here are 10 T cell receptor beta chains from one sample, sequenced in a study of cytomegalovirus exposure and HLA in healthy donors. Use of 60 Vbeta and 13 Jbeta primers characterized the PCR. Using immunoSEQ multiplex PCR, the repertoire was profiled, and TCRdb retains in-frame clones only, with some absent. The sample includes under 120,000 clones, around three quarters of them seen just once. The sequencing input was PBMCs. The origin of the receptors is a man aged 45 to 65 in good health and CMV-seropositive.

This chain joins TRBV19 and TRBJ2-2; 8 bases match TRBD2. CDR1 and CDR2 (germline): LNHDA, SQIVND (reference sequence). Germline trimming cut 2 bases from V and 4 bases from J; bases unmatched to any gene: 3. The CDR3 spans 15 residues. Here the CDR3 DNA reads TGTGCCAGTAGTATAAGCGGGGGATTCACCGGGGAGCTGTTTTTT. Amino acid sequence: CASSISGGFTGELFF.

In its sample, this clone was seen once. This sequence joins TRBV30 and TRBJ2-1, with 11 bases that match TRBD2. The CDR3 loop spans 15 amino acids. Germline CDR1 is GTSNPN and CDR2 is SVGIG (reference sequence). J gave up 4 bases and V 1 base, and 3 bases lay outside the gene matches. CDR3: CAWSDGTSGYNEQFF. The CDR3 nucleotides read TGTGCCTGGAGTGATGGGACTAGCGGTTACAATGAGCAGTTCTTC.

This clone was detected only once. This chain joins TRBV5-6 and TRBJ2-3; 8 positions agree with TRBD1. The germline V gene encodes CDR1 SGHDT and CDR2 YYEEEE. The CDR3 has 16 residues. The J segment lost 3 bases and the V segment lost 5 bases, leaving 11 bases of the junction unmatched. The DNA of the CDR3 is TGTGCCAGCAGTTTGACAGGGGTTCCCGAGACAGATACGCAGTATTTT. Its protein is CASSLTGVPETDTQYF.

This clone was counted a few times. The V and J genes are TRBV30 and TRBJ1-4; 10 positions match TRBD1. The CDR3 loop spans 15 amino acids. CDR1 and CDR2 (germline): GTSNPN, SVGIG (reference sequence). The V segment lost 5 bases and the J segment 1 base; nucleotides outside the gene matches: 4. CDR3 nucleotides: TGTGCCTGGGCTGACAGGGGGCGAACTAATGAAAAACTGTTTTTT. Translating it yields CAWADRGRTNEKLFF.

The V and J genes are TRBV11-3 and TRBJ2-2, with TRBD1 matching 11 bases. The V gene end was trimmed by 5 bases and the J gene end by 7 bases; junction bases not matched to a gene: 9. This CDR3 is built from 16 residues. Germline V gene data show CDR1 as SGHNT and CDR2 as YENEEA. CDR3 protein: CASSRRTGGRDGELFF. Written as DNA, the CDR3 is TGTGCCAGCAGCCGACGGACAGGGGGCAGGGACGGGGAGCTGTTTTTT.

This clone was detected once. The chain combines TRBV5-1 with TRBJ2-1, with 10 bases aligning to TRBD1. V lost 4 bases and J lost 8; bases outside the gene matches: 9. There are 15 residues in the CDR3. Germline V gives CDR1 SGHRS, CDR2 YFSETQ. The CDR3 bases are TGCGCCAGCAGCCCGGGGACAGGGGTCGGCGATGAGCAGTTCTTC. It is translated as CASSPGTGVGDEQFF. The entire variable domain, with the rest obtained from reference TRBV5-1 and TRBJ2-1, is as follows: KAGVTQTPRYLIKTRGQQVTLSCSPISGHRSVSWYQQTPGQGLQFLFEYFSETQRNKGNFPGRFSGRQFSNSRSEMNVSTLELGDSALYLCASSPGTGVGDEQFFGPGTRLTVL.

The chain uses TRBV5-4 and TRBJ1-1; 11 bases are shared with TRBD1. V lost 7 bases and J lost 2; bases outside the gene matches: 7. The CDR3 consists of 15 residues. Germline CDR1 is SGHNT and CDR2 is YYREEE (reference sequence). The DNA for the CDR3 is TGTGCCAGCTACGGACAGGGGGCCTTTAACACTGAAGCTTTCTTT. Encoded protein: CASYGQGAFNTEAFF.

This chain joins TRBV7-9 and TRBJ2-1; TRBD2 aligns across 9 bases. Germline V gene lookup returns CDR1 SEHNR and CDR2 FQNEAQ (reference sequence). The CDR3 consists of 15 residues. The V segment lost 5 bases and the J segment 1 base; nucleotides outside the gene matches: 3. CDR3 in DNA: TGTGCCAGCAGCCGTAGCGGGAGTTCCTACAATGAGCAGTTCTTC. It translates to CASSRSGSSYNEQFF.

The rearrangement links TRBV15 to TRBJ2-2, with D perhaps TRBD1 (6 bases). Between the trimmed V and J ends, which lost 0 bases and 5 bases, there was a span of 13 bases. The CDR3 loop spans 16 amino acids. The germline gives CDR1 LNHNV, CDR2 YYDKDF (reference sequence). The CDR3 loop reads CATSRDITGSTGELFF. In DNA, the CDR3 is TGTGCCACCAGCAGAGATATCACAGGGAGTACCGGGGAGCTGTTTTTT.

The gene calls are TRBV6-5 and TRBJ2-3; D is unclear. The CDR3 runs 16 residues. The germline V gene has CDR1 MNHEY and CDR2 SVGAGI. With 0 bases removed from V and 0 bases from J, the gap between germline ends came to 10 bases. The CDR3 DNA sequence: TGTGCCAGCAGTTACTCGAAACAGCCAAGCACAGATACGCAGTATTTT. Protein: CASSYSKQPSTDTQYF.